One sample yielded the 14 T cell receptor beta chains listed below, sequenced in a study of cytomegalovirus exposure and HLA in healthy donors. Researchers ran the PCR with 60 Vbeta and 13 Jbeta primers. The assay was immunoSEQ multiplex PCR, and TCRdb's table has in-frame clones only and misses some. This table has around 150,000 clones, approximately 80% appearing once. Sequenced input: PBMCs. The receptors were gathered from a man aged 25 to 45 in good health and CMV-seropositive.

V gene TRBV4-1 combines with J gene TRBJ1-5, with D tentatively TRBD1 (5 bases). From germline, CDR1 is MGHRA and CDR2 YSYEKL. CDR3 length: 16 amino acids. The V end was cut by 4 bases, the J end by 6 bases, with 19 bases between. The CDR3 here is CASSLAGGASAQPQHF. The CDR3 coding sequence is TGCGCCAGCAGCCTCGCCGGTGGGGCGTCGGCTCAGCCCCAGCATTTT.

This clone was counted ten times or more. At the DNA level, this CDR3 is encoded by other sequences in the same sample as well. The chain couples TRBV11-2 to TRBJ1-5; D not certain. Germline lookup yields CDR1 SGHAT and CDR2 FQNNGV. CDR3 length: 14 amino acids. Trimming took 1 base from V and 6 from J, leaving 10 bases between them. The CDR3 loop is CASSLAGSGQPQHF. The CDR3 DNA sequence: TGTGCCAGCAGCTTAGCGGGGTCGGGTCAGCCCCAGCATTTT. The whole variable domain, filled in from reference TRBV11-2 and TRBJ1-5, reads EAGVAQSPRYKIIEKRQSVAFWCNPISGHATLYWYQQILGQGPKLLIQFQNNGVVDDSQLPKDRFSAERLKGVDSTLKIQPAKLEDSAVYLCASSLAGSGQPQHFGDGTRLSIL.

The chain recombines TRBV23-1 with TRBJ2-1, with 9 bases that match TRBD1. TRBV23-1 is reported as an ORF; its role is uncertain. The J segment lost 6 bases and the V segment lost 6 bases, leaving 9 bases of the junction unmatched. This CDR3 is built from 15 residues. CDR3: CASSPGQGQFNEQFF. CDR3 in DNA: TGCGCCAGCAGCCCGGGACAGGGCCAGTTCAATGAGCAGTTCTTC.

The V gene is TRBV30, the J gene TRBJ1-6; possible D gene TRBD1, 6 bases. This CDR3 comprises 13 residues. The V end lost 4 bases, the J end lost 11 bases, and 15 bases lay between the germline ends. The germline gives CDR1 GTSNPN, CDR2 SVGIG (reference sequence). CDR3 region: CAWTQGNYPPLHF. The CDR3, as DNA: TGTGCCTGGACCCAGGGGAATTATCCACCCCTCCACTTT.

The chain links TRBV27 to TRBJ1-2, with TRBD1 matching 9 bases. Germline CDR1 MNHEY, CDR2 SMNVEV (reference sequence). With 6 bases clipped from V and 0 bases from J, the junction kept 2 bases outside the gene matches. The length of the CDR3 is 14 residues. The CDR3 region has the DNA TGTGCCAGCAGGACAGGGGGAGCTAACTATGGCTACACCTTC. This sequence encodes CASRTGGANYGYTF.

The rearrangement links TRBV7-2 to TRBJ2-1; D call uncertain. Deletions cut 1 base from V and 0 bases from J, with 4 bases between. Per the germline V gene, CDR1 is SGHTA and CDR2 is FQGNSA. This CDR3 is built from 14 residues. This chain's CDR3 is CASSLGSSYNEQFF. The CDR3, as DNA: TGTGCCAGCAGCTTAGGCAGCTCCTACAATGAGCAGTTCTTC.

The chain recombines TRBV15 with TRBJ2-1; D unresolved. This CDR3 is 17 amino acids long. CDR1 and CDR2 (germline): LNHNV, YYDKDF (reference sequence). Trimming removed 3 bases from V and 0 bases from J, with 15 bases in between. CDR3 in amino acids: CATSRFQEKSSYNEQFF. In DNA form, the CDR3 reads TGTGCCACCAGCAGGTTTCAGGAAAAAAGCTCCTACAATGAGCAGTTCTTC. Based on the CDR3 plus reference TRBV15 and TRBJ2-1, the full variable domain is DAMVIQNPRYQVTQFGKPVTLSCSQTLNHNVMYWYQQKSSQAPKLLFHYYDKDFNNEADTPDNFQSRRPNTSFCFLDIRSPGLGDTAMYLCATSRFQEKSSYNEQFFGPGTRLTVL.

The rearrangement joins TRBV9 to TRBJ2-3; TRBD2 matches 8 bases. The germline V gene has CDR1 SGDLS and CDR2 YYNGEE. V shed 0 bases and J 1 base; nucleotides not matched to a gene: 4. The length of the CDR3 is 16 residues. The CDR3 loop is CASSVDSGGGTDTQYF. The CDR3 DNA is TGTGCCAGCAGCGTAGACAGCGGGGGAGGCACAGATACGCAGTATTTT.

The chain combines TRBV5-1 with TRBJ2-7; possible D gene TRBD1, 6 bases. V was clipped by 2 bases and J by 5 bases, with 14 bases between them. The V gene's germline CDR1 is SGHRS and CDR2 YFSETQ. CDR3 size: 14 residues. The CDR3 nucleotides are TGCGCCAGCAGCTTCACAGGGCAGGGGAACGAGCAGTACTTC. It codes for CASSFTGQGNEQYF.

CDR3 DNA sequence: TGTGCCAGTAGTATCGGTAGTTTTAGCAATCAGCCCCAGCATTTT. Translated: CASSIGSFSNQPQHF. This chain joins TRBV19 and TRBJ1-5; no clear D. V gave up 3 bases and J gave up 0 bases, with 9 bases separating them. The CDR3 loop spans 15 amino acids. Germline CDR1 reads LNHDA; CDR2 reads SQIVND (reference sequence).

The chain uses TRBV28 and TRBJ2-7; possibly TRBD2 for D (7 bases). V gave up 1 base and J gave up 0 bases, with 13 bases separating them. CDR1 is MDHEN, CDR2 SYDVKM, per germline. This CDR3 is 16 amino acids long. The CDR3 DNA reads TGTGCCAGCAGTTTATTGGGGGGGCCCCACTCCTACGAGCAGTACTTC. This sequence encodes CASSLLGGPHSYEQYF.

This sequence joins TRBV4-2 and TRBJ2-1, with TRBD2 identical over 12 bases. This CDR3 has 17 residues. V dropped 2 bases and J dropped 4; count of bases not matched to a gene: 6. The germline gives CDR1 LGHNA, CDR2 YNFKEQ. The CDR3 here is CASSQLGTSGRYNEQFF. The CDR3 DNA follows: TGTGCCAGCAGCCAACTTGGGACTAGCGGGCGATACAATGAGCAGTTCTTC.

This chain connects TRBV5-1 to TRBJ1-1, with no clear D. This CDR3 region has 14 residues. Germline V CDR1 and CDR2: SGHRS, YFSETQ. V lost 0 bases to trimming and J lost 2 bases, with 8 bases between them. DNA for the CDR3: TGCGCCAGCAGCTTGGCACTTTCTAACACTGAAGCTTTCTTT. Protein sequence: CASSLALSNTEAFF.

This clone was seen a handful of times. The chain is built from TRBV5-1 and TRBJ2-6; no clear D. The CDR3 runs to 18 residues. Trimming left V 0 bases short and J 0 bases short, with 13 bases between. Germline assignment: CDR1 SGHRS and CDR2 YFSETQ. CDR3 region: CASSLASLGFSGANVLTF. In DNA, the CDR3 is TGCGCCAGCAGCTTGGCTTCTCTCGGGTTCTCTGGGGCCAACGTCCTGACTTTC.